This TCR beta chain was sequenced for a study of OX40 agonist ivuxolimab in advanced cancers. Here immunoSEQ multiplex PCR was the method, and the copy in TCRdb shows in-frame clones only, minus some. The sample has 40,000 to 65,000 clones, about 88% seen once. Germline V gives CDR1 SNHLY, CDR2 FYNNEI. V was pared by 7 bases and J by 7 bases, with 8 bases of the junction left unmatched. This CDR3 has 14 amino acids. The material was CD4+ or CD8+ T cells sorted from blood, obtained in a trial of the OX40 agonist ivuxolimab. V gene TRBV2 combines with J gene TRBJ2-7; 12 bases match TRBD2. The source is an adult with an advanced solid tumor such as melanoma, head and neck, liver or kidney cancer. The CDR3 protein is CASIRLAGVGEQYF. The CDR3 DNA is TGTGCCAGCATCCGACTAGCGGGAGTTGGAGAGCAGTACTTC.